One and the same sample provided the 16 T cell receptor beta chains below, sequenced in a study of lymphopenia after photon versus proton radiotherapy. TCRdb keeps only in-frame clones here, not all; method: immunoSEQ multiplex PCR. The table records 60,000 to 75,000 clones, 70% to 90% of them present only once. The specimen was peripheral blood, collected from a patient treated with photon-based radiotherapy. These receptor sequences come from a man aged 40-55 years with gastric cancer.

The chain is built from TRBV7-2 and TRBJ2-7; D is possibly TRBD2 (7 bases). The CDR3 runs 15 residues. V lost 6 bases and J lost 2, with 17 bases in between. The germline CDR1 and CDR2 sequences are SGHTA and FQGNSA. The CDR3 DNA reads as TGTGCCAGCAGTCGAAGGGGGGGGTCGACCTACGAGCAGTACTTC. It codes for CASSRRGGSTYEQYF.

This chain joins TRBV27 and TRBJ2-6; the D gene is possibly TRBD1 (6 bases). V was clipped by 1 base and J by 1 base, with 8 bases between them. Looked up from germline, CDR1 is MNHEY and CDR2 is SMNVEV (reference sequence). CDR3 length: 16 amino acids. CDR3 sequence reads: CASSLWQGSGANVLTF. As DNA, the CDR3 is TGTGCCAGCAGTTTATGGCAGGGGTCTGGGGCCAACGTCCTGACTTTC.

V and J are TRBV7-9 and TRBJ2-5, with D possibly being TRBD1 or TRBD2 (5 bases each). Trimming left V 0 bases short and J 1 base short, with 9 bases between. The germline V gene has CDR1 SEHNR and CDR2 FQNEAQ (reference sequence). The CDR3 runs 15 residues. This CDR3 is CASSLAEGLQETQYF. DNA of the CDR3: TGTGCCAGCAGCTTAGCAGAGGGGCTCCAAGAGACCCAGTACTTC.

The J gene is TRBJ2-3, the V gene TRBV5-1; TRBD2 matches 11 bases. Germline V gives CDR1 SGHRS, CDR2 YFSETQ. The CDR3 extends over 15 amino acids. Unmatched junction bases numbered 4, after V lost 3 bases and J lost 4 bases. DNA for the CDR3: TGCGCCAGCAGCTCAACTAGCGGGGGATCAGATACGCAGTATTTT. Translation: CASSSTSGGSDTQYF.

V gene TRBV7-3 combines with J gene TRBJ2-5; D is possibly TRBD1 or TRBD2 (5 bases each). This CDR3 spans 14 amino acids. The germline V gene encodes CDR1 SGHTA and CDR2 FQGTGA. V dropped 2 bases and J dropped 1 base, with 8 bases sitting between them. The CDR3 loop is CASSLAGTQETQYF. CDR3 nucleotides: TGTGCCAGCAGCTTAGCAGGGACCCAAGAGACCCAGTACTTC.

The chain has TRBV30 and TRBJ1-5; 7 bases map to TRBD1. Germline values: CDR1 GTSNPN, CDR2 SVGIG (reference sequence). The CDR3 covers 13 residues. Trimming cost V 3 bases and J 4 bases; bases outside gene matches: 3. This CDR3 is CAWSRDRNQPQHF. CDR3 bases: TGTGCCTGGAGCCGGGACAGAAATCAGCCCCAGCATTTT. Combining the CDR3 with reference TRBV30 and TRBJ1-5 gives the whole variable domain SQTIHQWPATLVQPVGSPLSLECTVEGTSNPNLYWYRQAAGRGLQLLFYSVGIGQISSEVPQNLSASRPQDRQFILSSKKLLLSDSGFYLCAWSRDRNQPQHFGDGTRLSIL.

The V and J genes are TRBV4-3 and TRBJ1-4, with 9 nucleotides matching TRBD1. There are 19 residues in the CDR3. V lost 3 bases, J lost 3 bases, and 14 bases stayed unmatched. The germline gives CDR1 LGHNA, CDR2 YSLEER. This chain's CDR3 is CASSQYPGTGMSANEKLFF. CDR3 nucleotides: TGCGCCAGCAGCCAGTACCCAGGGACAGGGATGTCCGCTAATGAAAAACTGTTTTTT.

This clone appeared once. The chain links TRBV2 to TRBJ2-2, with TRBD1 identical over 8 bases. J was trimmed by 0 bases and V by 6 bases; bases with no gene match: 0. The CDR3 covers 14 residues. Germline V gene sequence: CDR1 SNHLY, CDR2 FYNNEI. The CDR3 coding sequence is TGTGCCAGCAGGGGACAGGCGAACACCGGGGAGCTGTTTTTT. It codes for CASRGQANTGELFF.

The chain carries TRBV5-1 and TRBJ1-1; perhaps TRBD1 as D (6 bases). In germline, CDR1 is SGHRS, CDR2 YFSETQ. CDR3 length: 13 residues. The germline V and J ends were trimmed by 5 bases and 7 bases, with 15 bases remaining between them. The CDR3 DNA reads TGCGCCAGCAGGATAGGGGGGGCGGATGAAGCTTTCTTT. Its translation is CASRIGGADEAFF.

The J gene is TRBJ2-7, the V gene TRBV5-4; TRBD1 aligns across 9 bases. The CDR3 loop spans 13 amino acids. Per the germline V gene, CDR1 is SGHNT and CDR2 is YYREEE (reference sequence). J was trimmed by 7 bases and V by 4 bases; bases with no gene match: 6. The CDR3 is CASSPGQGREQYF. The DNA for the CDR3 is TGTGCCAGCAGCCCCGGACAGGGGCGAGAGCAGTACTTC.

The chain links TRBV9 to TRBJ2-7; tentative D call: TRBD2 (5 bases). The CDR3 consists of 15 residues. The germline gives CDR1 SGDLS, CDR2 YYNGEE. V was trimmed by 0 bases and J by 3 bases, leaving 13 bases between them. The CDR3 nucleotides are TGTGCCAGCAGCGTAGAGGCGGGTTTCTTCTACGAGCAGTACTTC. Protein product: CASSVEAGFFYEQYF. The full variable domain, rest sourced from reference TRBV9 and TRBJ2-7, is DSGVTQTPKHLITATGQRVTLRCSPRSGDLSVYWYQQSLDQGLQFLIQYYNGEERAKGNILERFSAQQFPDLHSELNLSSLELGDSALYFCASSVEAGFFYEQYFGPGTRLTVT.

Only one count was recorded for this clone. The V call is TRBV9, the J call TRBJ2-1; D may correspond to TRBD1 or TRBD2 (9 bases each). CDR3 size: 19 residues. Germline V CDR1 and CDR2: SGDLS, YYNGEE. V was clipped by 0 bases and J by 1 base, with 20 bases between them. This CDR3 reads CASSVALAGQGGSYNEQFF. Written as DNA, the CDR3 is TGTGCCAGCAGCGTAGCGCTAGCGGGACAGGGCGGATCCTACAATGAGCAGTTCTTC.

V gene TRBV19 combines with J gene TRBJ1-4, with D possibly matching TRBD1 (5 bases). CDR3 length: 15 amino acids. Germline assignment: CDR1 LNHDA and CDR2 SQIVND (reference sequence). V was shortened by 10 bases and J by 0 bases, with 15 bases between the two germline ends. The CDR3 DNA reads as TGTGCCACCAAGGAGGGGCGTTCAACTAATGAAAAACTGTTTTTT. It codes for CATKEGRSTNEKLFF.

The CDR3 loop is CASSNGQGGYYGYTF. The CDR3 nucleotides read TGTGCCAGCAGTAACGGACAGGGGGGATACTATGGCTACACCTTC. The rearrangement links TRBV6-5 to TRBJ1-2, with 10 bases matching TRBD1. The V and J ends lost 5 bases and 3 bases, in that order; junction bases with no gene match: 6. The CDR3 runs to 15 residues. Germline lookup yields CDR1 MNHEY and CDR2 SVGAGI.

DNA of the CDR3: TGTGCCAGCAGCTCACTTAAAGGGGGCGCCGATGGCTACACCTTC. Its translation is CASSSLKGGADGYTF. The V gene is TRBV11-2, the J gene TRBJ1-2, with 7 bases matching TRBD1. Germline V gene data show CDR1 as SGHAT and CDR2 as FQNNGV. CDR3 length: 15 residues. The V segment lost 4 bases and the J segment 6 bases; nucleotides outside the gene matches: 11.

J is TRBJ1-5 and V is TRBV7-9; D unclear. CDR3 length: 14 amino acids. Germline CDR1 is SEHNR and CDR2 is FQNEAQ (reference sequence). V lost 5 bases and J lost 1, with 9 bases in between. In nucleotides, the CDR3 is TGTGCCAGCAGCGATGTCCTGAGCAATCAGCCCCAGCATTTT. Its protein is CASSDVLSNQPQHF.